Reported below is one T cell receptor (beta chain). Its target is not known. The source of the sample is a study of shared clonotypes between healthy human individuals. General study findings and limits: Investigators collected only blood, and repertoires in tissues likely differ.

V lost 11 bases and J 4 bases, leaving 12 bases between the germline ends. CDR1 and CDR2 (germline): LNHDA, SQIVND (reference sequence). The CDR3 contains 12 residues. Healthy HIV-negative adults without recent acute infections or vaccinations served as donors. Sequencing was at deep level. Each subset's genomic DNA was split evenly across several immunoSEQ plates. Using immunoSEQ multiplex PCR, the repertoire was profiled, and TCRdb retains in-frame clones only, with some absent. The table shows 450,000 to 500,000 clones, with more than 65% occurring only once. This chain joins TRBV19 and TRBJ2-1; D might be TRBD1 or TRBD2, each matching 5 bases. The TCR comes from a woman in her forties in good health. Some clones in this sample may be carry-over from other donors' samples. The specimen sequenced was PBMCs. The CDR3 is CAPPGLYNEQFF. The CDR3 DNA reads TGTGCCCCCCCGGGGCTTTACAATGAGCAGTTCTTC.